This TCR beta chain was profiled in a study of shared clonotypes between healthy human individuals. Study-wide background: The cohort comprised a couple of women and a few men. Their ages spanned 18 to 49 years.

The naive CD8 population came from CD45RO-negative cells selected for CCR7, without terminally differentiated effector memory CD45RA+ cells. The data were produced by immunoSEQ multiplex PCR, yet TCRdb's version contains in-frame clones alone and is incomplete. Of about 2 million clones in the sample, approximately 94% were seen once. Note on this clone: Other nucleotide sequences from this sample produce the same CDR3.

The germline gives CDR1 MNHEY, CDR2 SMNVEV (reference sequence). V lost 6 bases and J 1 base, leaving 13 bases between the germline ends. CDR3 length: 15 residues. The TCR sequence derives from a man in his late teens or twenties in good health. The sequenced sample consisted of naive CD8+ T cells sorted from blood. V and J are TRBV27 and TRBJ1-5; D might be TRBD1 (6 bases). CDR3 residues: CASSPLGGSNQPQHF. The CDR3 DNA is TGTGCCAGCAGCCCCCTAGGGGGGAGCAATCAGCCCCAGCATTTT.